The 8 T cell receptor beta chains reported below all come from one sample, sequenced in a study of T cells after yellow fever vaccination (dated 2019 in TCRdb). This sample's treatment or condition label indicates: live attenuated yellow fever vaccine strain. The library was prepared using 5' RACE. Sequencing was performed on an Illumina HiSeq 2500. TCRdb itself trimmed the public reads at Q25 with fastp, ran MiXCR and retained productive beta chains. Under each unique CDR3 protein, matching rows form one entry showing the most common genes and DNA. The table for this sample lists 620,000 or so distinct CDR3 sequences; about a sixth of them were counted only once. The leading ten clones occupy around 16% of the sample. Sample: PBMCs, taken 4 to 6 days after the first yellow fever vaccination. Receptors originate from a man aged 18 to 29 who received the YFV17D yellow fever vaccine.

The rearrangement uses TRBV12-3 or TRBV12-4 and TRBJ1-1; maybe TRBD1 (6 bases). This CDR3 is built from 14 residues. V was pared by 5 bases and J by 5 bases, with 15 bases between. The CDR3 sequence: CASSPSGGRTEAFF. As DNA, the CDR3 is TGTGCCAGCAGTCCCTCGGGGGGCCGAACTGAAGCTTTCTTT.

V and J are TRBV5-6 and TRBJ2-4, with 7 bases fitting TRBD2. The ends lost 0 bases at V and 7 bases at J; junction bases unmatched: 4. Germline CDR1 is SGHDT and CDR2 is YYEEEE. The CDR3 has 14 amino acids. In DNA form, the CDR3 reads TGTGCCAGCAGCTTGGGGGGGAGGGTGAACATTCAGTACTTC. Amino acid sequence: CASSLGGRVNIQYF.

V and J are TRBV6-6 and TRBJ1-1; D not certain. Germline CDR1 MNHNY, CDR2 SVGAGI (reference sequence). The V gene lost 5 bases and the J gene lost 10 bases, with 11 bases spanning the gap. The CDR3 runs 11 residues. CDR3 nucleotides: TGTGCCAGCAGTGGCGCAAGAACAGCTTTCTTT. Translation gives CASSGARTAFF.

The V call is TRBV7-8, the J call TRBJ2-2; 7 bases fit TRBD2. This CDR3 is built from 17 residues. After removal of 1 base from V and 0 bases from J, the junction contained 5 bases not matched to a gene. Germline CDR1 reads SGHVS; CDR2 reads FQNEAQ. The CDR3 DNA follows: TGTGCCAGCAGCTTAGTCTGGGGACTAACGAACACCGGGGAGCTGTTTTTT. This encodes CASSLVWGLTNTGELFF.

This chain connects TRBV19 to TRBJ1-5, with TRBD1 matching over 7 bases. The junction had 11 bases not matched to a gene; V was cut back by 5 bases and J by 7 bases. The germline gives CDR1 LNHDA, CDR2 SQIVND (reference sequence). The CDR3 runs 15 residues. Here the CDR3 DNA reads TGTGCCAGTAGTGTGGGACAGCGACTTCGGCAGCCCCAGCATTTT. Protein sequence: CASSVGQRLRQPQHF.

The chain couples TRBV7-2 to TRBJ2-3; no clear D gene. The CDR3 covers 13 residues. Germline values: CDR1 SGHTA, CDR2 FQGNSA. V lost 2 bases, J lost 10 bases, and 13 bases lay in between. The DNA for the CDR3 is TGTGCCAGCAGCTTACCCGAAGATCGTGCGCAGTATTTT. This translates into CASSLPEDRAQYF.

The rearrangement uses TRBV12-3 or TRBV12-4 and TRBJ1-1, with D perhaps matching TRBD1 (5 bases). Trimming took 2 bases from V and 4 from J, leaving 14 bases between them. This CDR3 comprises 15 residues. DNA for the CDR3: TGTGCCAGCAGTTTAAAGAGAGGGGAAGGCACTGAAGCTTTCTTT. It yields the protein CASSLKRGEGTEAFF.

In its sample, this clonotype was seen many times. J is TRBJ2-1 and V is TRBV7-2, with D perhaps matching TRBD1 (5 bases). V was pared by 7 bases and J by 7 bases, with 14 bases between. This CDR3 comprises 13 residues. CDR1 SGHTA and CDR2 FQGNSA come from the germline V gene. The CDR3 reads CASTPTPGNEQFF. The DNA for the CDR3 is TGTGCCAGCACCCCAACCCCAGGGAATGAGCAGTTCTTC.